Sequencing of this T cell receptor beta chain was carried out in a study of cytomegalovirus exposure and HLA in healthy donors. The CDR3 loop spans 15 amino acids. The V and J ends lost 2 bases and 1 base respectively, with 9 bases between them. Germline V gives CDR1 SGHRS, CDR2 YFSETQ. Primers included in the PCR were 60 Vbeta and 13 Jbeta primers. Profiling relied on immunoSEQ multiplex PCR, and the TCRdb table lists in-frame clones only, not all of them. Here the sample spans about 160,000 clones, roughly 84% being singletons. This clone appeared a single time. The receptor's source is a woman in her late teens or twenties in good health and CMV-seronegative. The source material was PBMCs. The chain recombines TRBV5-1 with TRBJ2-2; D might be TRBD2 (6 bases). In DNA, the CDR3 is TGCGCCAGCAGCTTTGGGGACTTGAACACCGGGGAGCTGTTTTTT. This encodes CASSFGDLNTGELFF.